The 29 T cell receptor beta chains listed next were all sequenced from one sample in a study of cytomegalovirus exposure and HLA in healthy donors. A multiplex PCR was run with 60 Vbeta primers and 13 Jbeta primers. Produced via immunoSEQ multiplex PCR; TCRdb's table is partial and in-frame only. Among about 150,000 clones listed, about two thirds were seen once. The sample comprised PBMCs. These receptors all stem from a woman aged 18-29 years in good health and CMV-seronegative.

The J gene is TRBJ2-3, the V gene TRBV7-3; 16 nucleotides match TRBD2. CDR1 and CDR2 (germline): SGHTA, FQGTGA. V shed 2 bases, J shed 4 bases, and the junction held 3 bases outside the gene matches. The CDR3 loop spans 17 amino acids. This CDR3 is CASSLSGTSGGADTQYF. The CDR3 region has the DNA TGTGCCAGCAGCTTATCCGGGACTAGCGGGGGGGCAGATACGCAGTATTTT. Full variable domain (rest looked up from reference TRBV7-3 and TRBJ2-3): GAGVSQTPSNKVTEKGKYVELRCDPISGHTALYWYRQSLGQGPEFLIYFQGTGAADDSGLPNDRFFAVRPEGSVSTLKIQRTERGDSAVYLCASSLSGTSGGADTQYFGPGTRLTVL.

The chain couples TRBV28 to TRBJ1-1, with TRBD1 as a possible D gene (5 bases). Trimming shortened V by 4 bases and J by 5 bases, and 14 bases separated the two germline ends. Germline CDR1 and CDR2: MDHEN and SYDVKM. The CDR3 extends over 14 amino acids. As DNA, the CDR3 is TGTGCCAGCAGTTCCCTTGGGGGGAGGACTGAAGCTTTCTTT. Amino acid sequence: CASSSLGGRTEAFF.

In regard to this clone: Germline and junction disagree at one end, which may indicate a read error. The chain is built from TRBV9 and TRBJ2-1; tentative D call: TRBD2 (6 bases). Germline V lookup: CDR1 SGDLS, CDR2 YYNGEE. CDR3 length: 16 amino acids. The CDR3 DNA reads TGTGCCAGCAGCGCCTCGGGACTCGGCTCCTACAATGAGCGGTTCTTC. Amino acid sequence: CASSASGLGSYNERFF.

The V and J genes are TRBV4-1 and TRBJ2-2; possibly TRBD2 for D (7 bases). This CDR3 is built from 15 residues. CDR1 MGHRA and CDR2 YSYEKL come from the germline V gene. The ends were cut back, 4 bases at V and 7 bases at J, with 16 bases in the middle. CDR3 protein: CASSREQGGIGELFF. CDR3 sequence (DNA): TGCGCCAGCAGCCGGGAACAGGGAGGGATCGGGGAGCTGTTTTTT.

This clone was counted a few times. The genes are TRBV11-3 and TRBJ2-1; 11 positions match TRBD2. Losses at the gene ends were 0 bases for V and 0 bases for J; bases not matched to a gene: 10. The CDR3 totals 20 residues. Germline assignment: CDR1 SGHNT and CDR2 YENEEA. CDR3 in amino acids: CASSLDTGLAEQSSYNEQFF. The CDR3, as DNA: TGTGCCAGCAGCTTAGATACGGGACTAGCGGAGCAGAGCTCCTACAATGAGCAGTTCTTC. The entire variable domain, with the rest obtained from reference TRBV11-3 and TRBJ2-1, is as follows: EAGVVQSPRYKIIEKKQPVAFWCNPISGHNTLYWYLQNLGQGPELLIRYENEEAVDDSQLPKDRFSAERLKGVDSTLKIQPAELGDSAVYLCASSLDTGLAEQSSYNEQFFGPGTRLTVL.

This clone showed up just once. The chain recombines TRBV5-4 with TRBJ1-1, with D perhaps matching TRBD1 (6 bases). Per germline, CDR1 SGHNT and CDR2 YYREEE (reference sequence). The V end lost 0 bases, the J end lost 4 bases, and 7 bases lay between the germline ends. CDR3 length: 13 amino acids. The chain's CDR3 is CASSLGGPTEAFF. The CDR3 DNA follows: TGTGCCAGCAGCTTGGGGGGGCCCACTGAAGCTTTCTTT.

This clone occurred once. This CDR3 is CASSILGQGFDEQFF. For the CDR3, the DNA is TGTGCCAGTAGTATTCTAGGACAGGGGTTCGATGAGCAGTTCTTC. The chain employs TRBV19 and TRBJ2-1, with 9 bases lining up with TRBD1. CDR1 LNHDA and CDR2 SQIVND come from the germline V gene (reference sequence). This CDR3 has 15 residues. V lost 3 bases to trimming and J lost 8 bases; unmatched junction nucleotides: 8.

V gene TRBV19 combines with J gene TRBJ1-4; D remains ambiguous. From germline, CDR1 is LNHDA and CDR2 SQIVND (reference sequence). V gave up 0 bases and J gave up 7 bases, with 12 bases separating them. This CDR3 region has 15 residues. The CDR3 DNA reads TGTGCCAGTAGTATAGAGGGCGGGCTAGGTGAAAAACTGTTTTTT. Translation gives CASSIEGGLGEKLFF.

This chain uses TRBV21-1 with TRBJ1-2; the table's D call of TRBD1 was not tested on the DNA. TRBV21-1 is flagged as a pseudogene. The CDR3 has 18 residues. The CDR3 DNA reads TGTGCCAGCAGCAAATGGGACAGGGCGACCAACCGTAACTATGGCTACACCTTC. Amino acids: CASSKWDRATNRNYGYTF.

This rearrangement joins TRBV7-2 to TRBJ2-1; no clear D gene. Germline V gene sequence: CDR1 SGHTA, CDR2 FQGNSA. This CDR3 has 11 amino acids. With 7 bases removed from V and 6 bases from J, the gap between germline ends came to 7 bases. CDR3 nucleotides: TGTGCCAGCACCTTCGTCAATGAGCAGTTCTTC. Protein product: CASTFVNEQFF.

This chain joins TRBV5-1 and TRBJ2-7; TRBD1 agrees at 8 bases. The germline CDR1 and CDR2 sequences are SGHRS and YFSETQ. The length of the CDR3 is 14 residues. Trimming cost V 1 base and J 2 bases; bases outside gene matches: 2. CDR3: CASSLSTGAYEQYV. Written as DNA, the CDR3 is TGCGCCAGCAGCTTGTCGACAGGGGCCTACGAGCAGTACGTC.

The chain employs TRBV27 and TRBJ2-7, with a tentative D call TRBD2 (6 bases). Trimming pared 5 bases from V and 3 bases from J, leaving 11 bases between. CDR3 size: 13 residues. The germline CDR1 and CDR2 sequences are MNHEY and SMNVEV (reference sequence). CDR3 amino acids: CASSERRGYEQYF. Written as DNA, the CDR3 is TGTGCCAGCAGTGAACGGCGGGGCTACGAGCAGTACTTC.

The genes are TRBV7-2 and TRBJ2-5; D perhaps matches TRBD2 (5 bases). The CDR3 contains 14 residues. V dropped 2 bases and J dropped 2 bases, with 9 bases sitting between them. From germline, CDR1 is SGHTA and CDR2 FQGNSA. CDR3 in amino acids: CASSLLGGQETQYF. The CDR3, as DNA: TGTGCCAGCAGCTTACTGGGCGGGCAAGAGACCCAGTACTTC.

The J gene is TRBJ2-7, the V gene TRBV5-6; possible D gene TRBD1, 6 bases. The CDR3 runs to 15 residues. CDR1 SGHDT and CDR2 YYEEEE come from the germline V gene. V was clipped by 3 bases and J by 3 bases, with 16 bases between them. The CDR3 region is CASSSPQGRDYEQYF. For the CDR3, the DNA is TGTGCCAGCAGCTCCCCGCAGGGGCGCGACTACGAGCAGTACTTC.

This clone was seen a few times. The chain is built from TRBV20-1 and TRBJ1-2; 10 bases are a match to TRBD1. Germline V gene sequence: CDR1 DFQATT, CDR2 SNEGSKA (reference sequence). The J segment lost 8 bases and the V segment lost 8 bases, leaving 5 bases of the junction unmatched. The CDR3 contains 11 residues. The CDR3 nucleotides are TGCAGTTCTGGGACAGGGGTCGGCTACACCTTC. Protein: CSSGTGVGYTF.

V gene TRBV4-3 combines with J gene TRBJ1-4; tentatively, D is TRBD1 (6 bases). The V end was cut by 0 bases, the J end by 6 bases, with 11 bases between. Germline lookup yields CDR1 LGHNA and CDR2 YSLEER. The CDR3 is 15 amino acids. CDR3 nucleotide sequence: TGCGCCAGCAGCCAAGAAAGCAGGGGCGATGAAAAACTGTTTTTT. It specifies CASSQESRGDEKLFF.

This clone was seen more than once but under ten times. The chain joins TRBV28 to TRBJ1-1, with 11 positions matching TRBD1. In germline, CDR1 is MDHEN, CDR2 SYDVKM. J lost 4 bases, V lost 4 bases, and 5 bases had no gene match. The length of the CDR3 is 15 residues. The CDR3 sequence: CASSSGTGGITEAFF. DNA of the CDR3: TGTGCCAGCAGTTCTGGGACAGGGGGAATCACTGAAGCTTTCTTT. The whole variable domain, remainder taken from reference TRBV28 and TRBJ1-1, is DVKVTQSSRYLVKRTGEKVFLECVQDMDHENMFWYRQDPGLGLRLIYFSYDVKMKEKGDIPEGYSVSREKKERFSLILESASTNQTSMYLCASSSGTGGITEAFFGQGTRLTVV.

The J gene is TRBJ2-7, the V gene TRBV18; TRBD1 matches at 7 bases. Trimming took 4 bases from V and 3 from J; bases not matched to a gene: 3. CDR3 length: 13 amino acids. The germline gives CDR1 KGHSH, CDR2 LQKENI. The CDR3 nucleotides read TGTGCCAGCTCACTCGGGACAGTCTACGAGCAGTACTTC. Protein product: CASSLGTVYEQYF.

The chain is built from TRBV28 and TRBJ1-5; 7 bases are shared with TRBD1. CDR3 size: 16 residues. V was clipped by 4 bases and J by 5 bases; unmatched bases: 11. Per the germline V gene, CDR1 is MDHEN and CDR2 is SYDVKM. CDR3 sequence (DNA): TGTGCCAGCAGTTCCCCTGGGGGACAGCCTTATCAGCCCCAGCATTTT. This codes for CASSSPGGQPYQPQHF.

This chain joins TRBV11-2 and TRBJ2-4; D may be TRBD1 (6 bases). CDR1 SGHAT and CDR2 FQNNGV come from the germline V gene. V lost 8 bases to trimming and J lost 6 bases, with 17 bases between them. The CDR3 extends over 14 amino acids. CDR3 in DNA: TGTGCCAGCCGTGGGACAAACGTTGTAAACATTCAGTACTTC. Protein product: CASRGTNVVNIQYF.

The chain is built from TRBV6-4 and TRBJ2-1; 10 bases align to TRBD2. Per the germline V gene, CDR1 is MRHNA and CDR2 is SNTAGT. The CDR3 length is 16 residues. With V trimmed by 4 bases and J by 6 bases, 9 bases remained unmatched. CDR3 residues: CASSVQLAGNINEQFF. As DNA, the CDR3 is TGTGCCAGCAGTGTCCAACTAGCGGGGAACATCAATGAGCAGTTCTTC.

The gene calls are TRBV5-4 and TRBJ2-2, with a weak D call TRBD2 (6 bases). The V and J ends lost 5 bases and 4 bases respectively, with 21 bases between them. Germline CDR1 SGHNT, CDR2 YYREEE (reference sequence). The CDR3 sequence is 17 residues long. For the CDR3, the DNA is TGTGCCAGCAGGTACAGGATACCCCTCGGGGGCACCGGGGAGCTGTTTTTT. Translating gives CASRYRIPLGGTGELFF.

The chain has TRBV15 and TRBJ2-4; D possibly corresponds to TRBD1 (6 bases). This CDR3 comprises 14 residues. V was shortened by 2 bases and J by 4 bases, with 9 bases between the two germline ends. Germline V gives CDR1 LNHNV, CDR2 YYDKDF (reference sequence). Here the CDR3 DNA reads TGTGCCACCAGCAGACCCGGACAGAAAAACATTCAGTACTTC. Residues: CATSRPGQKNIQYF.

This rearrangement joins TRBV4-3 to TRBJ1-1; 7 bases are shared with TRBD1. Germline V gene lookup returns CDR1 LGHNA and CDR2 YSLEER. The CDR3 spans 15 residues. J was trimmed by 5 bases and V by 7 bases; bases with no gene match: 13. The CDR3 reads CASTTTTQGTTEAFF. DNA of the CDR3: TGCGCCAGCACCACCACCACACAGGGGACGACTGAAGCTTTCTTT.

V gene TRBV28 combines with J gene TRBJ1-1; D is possibly TRBD1 (5 bases). Germline values: CDR1 MDHEN, CDR2 SYDVKM. CDR3 length: 15 residues. V lost 11 bases to trimming and J lost 2 bases, with 21 bases between them. The CDR3 protein is CASSEYSRGNTEAFF. The CDR3 DNA sequence: TGTGCCTCCAGCGAGTACTCTAGGGGTAACACTGAAGCTTTCTTT.

This clone has just one count. This sequence joins TRBV11-2 and TRBJ1-6; TRBD1 might be the D (5 bases). V was pared by 4 bases and J by 0 bases, with 13 bases between. Looked up from germline, CDR1 is SGHAT and CDR2 is FQNNGV. This CDR3 spans 17 amino acids. The CDR3 protein is CASSSLRAYSYNSPLHF. The CDR3 DNA reads TGTGCCAGCAGCTCTCTCAGGGCATACTCCTATAATTCACCCCTCCACTTT.

The chain recombines TRBV2 with TRBJ2-1, with no clear D. There are 17 residues in the CDR3. Germline V gives CDR1 SNHLY, CDR2 FYNNEI. The ends were cut back, 3 bases at V and 0 bases at J, with 15 bases in the middle. CDR3 sequence reads: CASSDRPHRSSYNEQFF. The CDR3 DNA is TGTGCCAGCAGTGATCGACCGCACCGGAGCTCCTACAATGAGCAGTTCTTC.

This chain uses TRBV6-1 with TRBJ2-7, with 9 bases lining up with TRBD1. Trimming removed 2 bases from V and 5 bases from J; junction bases left unmatched: 22. Germline CDR1 and CDR2: MNHNS and SASEGT. This CDR3 contains 20 residues. The CDR3 bases are TGTGCCAGCAGTGAAATCGCGAAAAAGCGGACAGGGGAGTTGGTCCACGAGCAGTACGTC. It specifies CASSEIAKKRTGELVHEQYV.

The V and J genes are TRBV25-1 and TRBJ1-1; TRBD1 matches at 7 bases. This CDR3 spans 17 amino acids. CDR1 and CDR2 (germline): MGHDK, SYGVNS. The trim removed 1 base at V and 10 bases at J, leaving 18 bases unmatched. The DNA of the CDR3 is TGTGCCAGCAGTGAATTGCCGGGACAGATGAAAGGTCTTGGAGCTTTCTTT. It codes for CASSELPGQMKGLGAFF.